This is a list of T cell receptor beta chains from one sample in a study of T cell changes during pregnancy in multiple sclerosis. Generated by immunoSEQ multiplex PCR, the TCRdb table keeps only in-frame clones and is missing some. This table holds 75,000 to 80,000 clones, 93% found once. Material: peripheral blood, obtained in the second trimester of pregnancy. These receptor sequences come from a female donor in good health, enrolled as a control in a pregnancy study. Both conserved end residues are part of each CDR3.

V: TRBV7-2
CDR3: CASSWPQGSYEQYF

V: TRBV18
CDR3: CASSSTLYEQYF

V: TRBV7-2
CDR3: CASATPGARSPYGYTF

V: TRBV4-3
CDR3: CASSQGDRSTDTQYF

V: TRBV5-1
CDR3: CASSFGRGGYNEQFF

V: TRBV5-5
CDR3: CASSSASQGPYEQYF

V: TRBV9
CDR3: CASSVAPRGSQETQYF

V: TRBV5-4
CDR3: CASSFDRGLGDTEAFF

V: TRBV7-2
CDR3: CASSLVGATNYGYTF

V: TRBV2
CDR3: CASSVTAAEAFF

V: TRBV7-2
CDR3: CASSSLAGSYEQYF

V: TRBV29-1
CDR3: CSVDLQRNNEQFF

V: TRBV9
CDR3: CASSVGGLDSYEQYF

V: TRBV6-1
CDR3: CASSIQGENTEAFF

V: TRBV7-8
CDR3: CASSLPPAELFF

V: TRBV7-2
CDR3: CASSFRGGNTEAFF

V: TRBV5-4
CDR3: CASSLAPSSGGSDTQYF

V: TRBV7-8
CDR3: CASSLEGQGAHQPQHF

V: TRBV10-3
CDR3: CAIRGTGQTEAFF

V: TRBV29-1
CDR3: CSVPTGSLNTEAFF

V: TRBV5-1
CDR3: CASSLDGTALTEF

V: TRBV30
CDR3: CAWSPRGAYSPLHF

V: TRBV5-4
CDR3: CASSGRTGQGRYEQYF

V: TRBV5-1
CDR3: CASSSRSGNTEAFF

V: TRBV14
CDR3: CASSQEWGGNQETQYF

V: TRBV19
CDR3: CASRRQPGQGVSGELFF

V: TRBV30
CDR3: CAWSTARVNGYTF

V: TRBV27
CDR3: CASSPSLAGGTQYF

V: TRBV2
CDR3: CASSHDRPSYNSPLHF

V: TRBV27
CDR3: CASSGGGLYGYTF

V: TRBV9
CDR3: CASSVDPKDSDNEQFF

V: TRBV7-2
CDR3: CASRRDRRTDTQYF

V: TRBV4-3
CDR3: CASSQGQGIGEQYF

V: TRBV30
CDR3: CAWRVDISIYF

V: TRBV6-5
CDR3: CASSYGGGTTDTQYF

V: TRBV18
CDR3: CASSPGQENHYEQYF

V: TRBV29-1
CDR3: CSVVSDWAAFF

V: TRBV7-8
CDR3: CASNPGTGGFPGNQPQHF

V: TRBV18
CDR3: CASSRGTGTNEQYF

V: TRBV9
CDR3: CASSDGGLAFF

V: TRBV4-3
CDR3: CASSLHGSEKLFF

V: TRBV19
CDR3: CASNPTPTGGYTF

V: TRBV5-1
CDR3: CASSPTGNTEAFF